Given below is one TCR beta chain in context. The data are from a study of CD8+CD57+ T cells in acquired aplastic anemia. CDR3 and TCR beta VDJ profiling relied on genomic DNA as the template. A single record per CDR3 protein comes from TCRdb applying MiXCR to the reads. The repertoire includes about 210,000 distinct CDR3 sequences, roughly 57% of them detected once, and approximately 30% sits in the top ten. Trimming shortened V by 4 bases and J by 5 bases, and 9 bases separated the two germline ends. The CDR3 is 12 amino acids. Germline CDR1 reads SGHRS; CDR2 reads YFSETQ. The source of this sequence is a human donor in good health. Sequencing was done on a sample of sorted CD4+, CD8+, or CD8+CD57+ T cells (not recorded which) from PBMCs. J is TRBJ1-1 and V is TRBV5-1; maybe TRBD1 (5 bases). The CDR3 here is CASSGEGTEAFF. In nucleotides, the CDR3 is TGCGCCAGCAGCGGGGAGGGGACTGAAGCTTTCTTT.